This T cell receptor (beta chain) was retrieved from a study of blood T cell repertoires in COVID-19. Study-wide background: Whether acute or convalescent, the COVID-19 samples came from the United States, Italy and Spain. T cells, B-cell-depleted T cells, or PBMCs provided the cDNA or gDNA that served as material.

Trimming shortened V by 2 bases and J by 7 bases, and 5 bases separated the two germline ends. The CDR3 length is 11 residues. In the study's own analysis: Reference gene primer amplification yielded estimated nucleated cell counts. Method: immunoSEQ multiplex PCR; TCRdb's copy keeps in-frame clones and lacks some. Clone size and the V and J calls come from that table; the DNA yielded D and trimming. The sample includes over 110,000 clones, nearly 90% of them seen just once. The sample consisted of peripheral blood. The chain uses TRBV12-3 or TRBV12-4 and TRBJ2-5; D not resolved. The receptor was derived from a man aged 65 to 79 with acute or convalescent COVID-19. The chain's CDR3 is CASSLSGTQYF. As DNA, the CDR3 is TGTGCCAGCAGTTTATCCGGGACCCAGTACTTC.